The 5 T cell receptor beta chains below were found in one sample sequenced in a study of T-cell reconstitution after alpha-beta-depleted transplantation in children. Points from the study as a whole: Reported findings indicate that, about two months after transplant, alpha-beta T cells came from several hundred expanded clones, which were derived from non-depleted graft cells.

What these receptors recognize is not known. As it was prepared, the TCRbeta library received unique molecular identifiers. A single record per CDR3 protein comes from TCRdb applying MiXCR to the PCR reads. The sample records fewer than 35,000 distinct CDR3 sequences, roughly 6.7% being singletons. The source material was peripheral blood, sampled 60 days after TCRalphabeta/CD19-depleted stem cell transplant. Receptor source: a child under two years old who had a stem cell transplant for acute myeloid leukemia, so the T cells may come from the graft donor.

This clonotype was counted many times. The chain carries TRBV7-2 and TRBJ2-2; possible D gene TRBD2, 5 bases. Germline lookup yields CDR1 SGHTA and CDR2 FQGNSA. The CDR3 length is 16 residues. V shed 1 base and J shed 4 bases, with 13 bases lying between them. CDR3 bases: TGTGCCAGCAGCTTAGTTGCGGGCTGGGGCACCGGGGAGCTGTTTTTT. It yields the protein CASSLVAGWGTGELFF. Complete variable domain (other parts from reference TRBV7-2 and TRBJ2-2): GAGVSQSPSNKVTEKGKDVELRCDPISGHTALYWYRQSLGQGLEFLIYFQGNSAPDKSGLPSDRFSAERTGGSVSTLTIQRTQQEDSAVYLCASSLVAGWGTGELFFGEGSRLTVL.

This clonotype was seen ten or more times. V gene TRBV7-6 combines with J gene TRBJ2-7; 8 nucleotides match TRBD1. CDR1 is SGHVS and CDR2 is FNYEAQ in the germline V gene. This CDR3 has 13 residues. J gave up 7 bases and V 5 bases, and 7 bases lay outside the gene matches. The CDR3 DNA reads TGTGCCAGCAGCCCTAGGACAGGGAGGGAGCAGTACTTC. This encodes CASSPRTGREQYF.

This clonotype was detected ten times or more. V and J are TRBV28 and TRBJ2-1; D unclear. The ends were cut back, 3 bases at V and 3 bases at J, with 6 bases in the middle. Looked up from germline, CDR1 is MDHEN and CDR2 is SYDVKM. This CDR3 has 13 amino acids. The CDR3 loop reads CASSFWDYNEQFF. CDR3 sequence (DNA): TGTGCCAGCAGTTTCTGGGACTACAATGAGCAGTTCTTC.

This clonotype was observed many times. The chain couples TRBV6-5 to TRBJ2-7; weak D call: TRBD2 (7 bases). In germline, CDR1 is MNHEY, CDR2 SVGAGI. The CDR3 spans 15 residues. V was cut by 2 bases and J by 0 bases, with 11 bases left in between. Here the CDR3 reads CASSYGGADSYEQYF. In DNA, the CDR3 is TGTGCCAGCAGTTACGGGGGGGCAGACTCCTACGAGCAGTACTTC.

This clonotype was picked up a small number of times. V usage is TRBV2 and J usage is TRBJ1-6, with D possibly TRBD1 on 5 matching bases. Trimming took 8 bases from V and 8 from J, leaving 7 bases between them. The germline CDR1 and CDR2 sequences are SNHLY and FYNNEI. This CDR3 has 11 amino acids. In nucleotides, the CDR3 is TGTGCCAGCGGCAGGGATTCACCCCTCCACTTT. The encoded protein is CASGRDSPLHF. Full variable domain (remainder filled in from reference TRBV2 and TRBJ1-6): EPEVTQTPSHQVTQMGQEVILRCVPISNHLYFYWYRQILGQKVEFLVSFYNNEISEKSEIFDDQFSVERPDGSNFTLKIRSTKLEDSAMYFCASGRDSPLHFGNGTRLTVT.